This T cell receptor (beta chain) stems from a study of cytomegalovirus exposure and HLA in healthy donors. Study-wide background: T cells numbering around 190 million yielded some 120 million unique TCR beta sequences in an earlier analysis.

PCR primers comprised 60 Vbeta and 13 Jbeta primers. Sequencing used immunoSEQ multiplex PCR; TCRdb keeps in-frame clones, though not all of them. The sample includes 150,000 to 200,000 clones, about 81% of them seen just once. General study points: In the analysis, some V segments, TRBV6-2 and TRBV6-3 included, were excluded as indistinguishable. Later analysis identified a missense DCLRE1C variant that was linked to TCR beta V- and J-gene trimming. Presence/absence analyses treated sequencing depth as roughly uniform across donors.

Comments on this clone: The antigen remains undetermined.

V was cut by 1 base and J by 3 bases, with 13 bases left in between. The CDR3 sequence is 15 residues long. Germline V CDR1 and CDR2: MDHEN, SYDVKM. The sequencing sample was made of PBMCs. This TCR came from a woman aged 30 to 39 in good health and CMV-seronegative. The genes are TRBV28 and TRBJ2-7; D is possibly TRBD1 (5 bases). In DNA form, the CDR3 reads TGTGCCAGCAGTTTATCGTCAATGGACAACTACGAGCAGTACTTC. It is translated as CASSLSSMDNYEQYF. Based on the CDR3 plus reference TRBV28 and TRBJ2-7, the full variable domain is DVKVTQSSRYLVKRTGEKVFLECVQDMDHENMFWYRQDPGLGLRLIYFSYDVKMKEKGDIPEGYSVSREKKERFSLILESASTNQTSMYLCASSLSSMDNYEQYFGPGTRLTVT.